This T cell receptor (beta chain) was identified in a study of blood T cell repertoires in COVID-19. As for the study in general: Samples of COVID-19 (acute and convalescent) were obtained from the United States, Italy and Spain. T cells, B-cell-depleted T cells, or PBMCs supplied cDNA or gDNA.

As originally analysed: By means of reference gene primer amplification, nucleated cell counts were estimated. Repertoires were generated with immunoSEQ multiplex PCR, while TCRdb's copy carries only in-frame clones and drops some. V and J calls plus clone size are reproduced from that table; the DNA served to infer D and trimming. The repertoire holds some 150,000 clones, with approximately 89% as singletons. This CDR3 has 15 residues. Between the trimmed V and J ends, which lost 2 bases and 3 bases, there was a span of 11 bases. Per the germline V gene, CDR1 is SEHNR and CDR2 is FQNEAQ (reference sequence).

The origin of this receptor is a man between 65 and 79 years old with acute or convalescent COVID-19. Material: peripheral blood. The chain recombines TRBV7-9 with TRBJ1-3; D is ambiguous. CDR3 sequence reads: CASSLNTANGNTIYF. The CDR3 DNA reads as TGTGCCAGCAGCTTAAATACAGCCAATGGAAACACCATATATTTT.